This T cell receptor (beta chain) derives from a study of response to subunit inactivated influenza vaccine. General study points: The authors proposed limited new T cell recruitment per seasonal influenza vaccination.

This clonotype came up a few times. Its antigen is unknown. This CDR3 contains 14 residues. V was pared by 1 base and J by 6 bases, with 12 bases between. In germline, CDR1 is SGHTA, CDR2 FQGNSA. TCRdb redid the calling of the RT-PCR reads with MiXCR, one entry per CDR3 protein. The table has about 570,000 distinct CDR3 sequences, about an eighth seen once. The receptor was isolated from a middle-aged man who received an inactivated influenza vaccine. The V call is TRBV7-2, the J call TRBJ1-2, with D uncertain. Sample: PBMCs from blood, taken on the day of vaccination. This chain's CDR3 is CASSLGPSPDGYTF. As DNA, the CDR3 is TGTGCCAGCAGCTTAGGTCCCAGTCCGGATGGCTACACCTTC.